Below are 5 T cell receptor beta chains sequenced from a single sample in a study of blood T cell repertoires in COVID-19 (dated by TCRdb to the early 2020s). Preparation of the library involved the immunoSEQ multiplex PCR assay. TCRdb took this table from immuneACCESS and kept in-frame rearrangements with V and J called. Such tables lack part of the clones; where checked against another copy, unresolved V genes explain under half of the gap, and the rest is unexplained. This sample gives roughly 25,000 clones in total; 89% of them show up just once. The ten largest make up approximately 9.7% of the sample. The material sequenced was peripheral blood. The origin of the receptors is a man aged 70 or older with acute or convalescent COVID-19.

This clone was seen only once. This chain joins TRBV19 and TRBJ1-2; a possible D gene is TRBD1 (6 bases). The CDR3 is 12 amino acids. Trimming cost V 6 bases and J 4 bases, with 9 bases left between them. Germline V gene data show CDR1 as LNHDA and CDR2 as SQIVND (reference sequence). The CDR3 DNA reads as TGTGCCAGTAGGGGGGCTGGCTATGGCTACACCTTC. As protein: CASRGAGYGYTF.

This chain uses TRBV5-1 with TRBJ2-1, with no clear D. Germline CDR1 is SGHRS and CDR2 is YFSETQ. V was trimmed by 7 bases and J by 6 bases, leaving 20 bases between them. The CDR3 runs 15 residues. CDR3: CASSQPLDSGNEQFF. CDR3 sequence (DNA): TGCGCCAGCTCCCAACCCCTCGATTCGGGCAATGAGCAGTTCTTC.

The J gene is TRBJ1-6, the V gene TRBV5-6, with a tentative D call TRBD1 (6 bases). Looked up from germline, CDR1 is SGHDT and CDR2 is YYEEEE. V lost 4 bases and J 7 bases, leaving 15 bases between the germline ends. The CDR3 has 15 amino acids. CDR3 nucleotide sequence: TGTGCCAGCAGCAGACGACAGGTCATCAATTCACCCCTCCACTTT. As protein: CASSRRQVINSPLHF.

The V gene is TRBV5-1, the J gene TRBJ1-2; D not resolved. CDR3 length: 12 residues. Trimming removed 4 bases from V and 8 bases from J, with 12 bases in between. The germline gives CDR1 SGHRS, CDR2 YFSETQ. The CDR3 region is CASSKTNEGYTF. CDR3 in DNA: TGCGCCAGCAGCAAAACCAATGAGGGCTACACCTTC.

This chain uses TRBV19 with TRBJ1-5; TRBD1 matches 7 bases. Trimming at V came to 4 bases and at J to 5 bases, leaving 5 bases not matched to a gene. Germline CDR1 LNHDA, CDR2 SQIVND (reference sequence). The CDR3 sequence is 14 residues long. The CDR3 spells CASSKQGSYQPQHF. The CDR3 region has the DNA TGTGCCAGTAGTAAACAGGGGTCCTATCAGCCCCAGCATTTT.